This T cell receptor (beta chain) comes out of a study of blood T cell repertoires in COVID-19. Background on the study: Spain, Italy and the United States supplied samples that represented acute and convalescent COVID-19.

TCRdb keeps only in-frame clones here, not all; method: immunoSEQ multiplex PCR. The table records roughly 81,000 clones, around 81% of them present only once. The junction had 9 bases not matched to a gene; V was cut back by 9 bases and J by 1 base. The CDR3 extends over 14 amino acids. Germline V CDR1 and CDR2: SEHNR, FQNEAQ (reference sequence). This clone was picked up a small number of times. This TCR came from a woman aged 70 to 79 with acute or convalescent COVID-19. The chain employs TRBV7-9 and TRBJ2-7; TRBD1 matches at 7 bases. Sequencing was performed on peripheral blood. The CDR3 region has the DNA TGTGCCAGTTATAGGCAGGGGGTTTCCTACGAGCAGTACTTC. It translates to CASYRQGVSYEQYF. The full variable domain, in which reference TRBV7-9 and TRBJ2-7 provide the parts outside the CDR3, is DTGVSQNPRHKITKRGQNVTFRCDPISEHNRLYWYRQTLGQGPEFLTYFQNEAQLEKSRLLSDRFSAERPKGSFSTLEIQRTEQGDSAMYLCASYRQGVSYEQYFGPGTRLTVT.